Shown below are 9 T cell receptor beta chains from a single sample sequenced in a study of long-term antiretroviral therapy in people with HIV (dated by TCRdb to 2022 to 2024). The immunoSEQ hsTCRB v3.0 assay was used at survey level resolution to sequence the TRB variable region. Not all clones reach the TCRdb copy of this immuneACCESS table, which keeps in-frame sequences only. Checked studies attribute under half of the gap to unresolved V genes and leave the rest unexplained. Across this sample there are around 28,000 clones, with around 84% seen only once. Clones ranked in the top ten supply about 9.2% of the sample. The input for sequencing was unsorted PBMCs, taken 2.3 years after starting antiretroviral therapy. These receptors came from a man in his forties with HIV.

This chain joins TRBV5-1 and TRBJ1-2, with D possibly matching TRBD1 (6 bases). Trimming took 3 bases from V and 3 from J, leaving 18 bases between them. The CDR3 sequence is 16 residues long. Germline loops: CDR1 SGHRS, CDR2 YFSETQ. CDR3 loop: CASSSGDKGVHYGYTF. CDR3 coding DNA: TGCGCCAGCAGCTCTGGAGATAAGGGGGTACACTATGGCTACACCTTC.

The rearrangement joins TRBV5-4 to TRBJ1-5; no firm D call. V shed 1 base and J shed 1 base, with 15 bases lying between them. The CDR3 spans 17 residues. Germline V gives CDR1 SGHNT, CDR2 YYREEE (reference sequence). CDR3 loop: CASSLYGRGWSNQPQHF. CDR3 nucleotides: TGTGCCAGCAGCTTGTACGGGCGCGGGTGGAGCAATCAGCCCCAGCATTTT.

The chain carries TRBV10-3 and TRBJ2-1; D is possibly TRBD2 (6 bases). Trimming took off 3 bases at V and 5 bases at J, with 11 bases between the two ends. Germline CDR1 ENHRY, CDR2 SYGVKD. The CDR3 is made up of 14 amino acids. CDR3 in amino acids: CAISDRDFNNEQFF. The CDR3 region has the DNA TGTGCCATCAGTGATCGGGACTTTAACAATGAGCAGTTCTTC.

The chain recombines TRBV11-2 with TRBJ1-1; D is uncertain. This CDR3 comprises 12 residues. Germline lookup yields CDR1 SGHAT and CDR2 FQNNGV. V lost 3 bases to trimming and J lost 8 bases, with 10 bases between them. CDR3 DNA sequence: TGTGCCAGCAGCTTCGAGGTCTCCGAAGCTTTCTTT. It codes for CASSFEVSEAFF. Using reference TRBV11-2 and TRBJ1-1 for the parts outside the CDR3, the full variable domain is EAGVAQSPRYKIIEKRQSVAFWCNPISGHATLYWYQQILGQGPKLLIQFQNNGVVDDSQLPKDRFSAERLKGVDSTLKIQPAKLEDSAVYLCASSFEVSEAFFGQGTRLTVV.

This chain uses TRBV11-3 with TRBJ2-3; 8 bases align to TRBD2. V shed 5 bases, J shed 4 bases, and the junction held 17 bases outside the gene matches. The length of the CDR3 is 18 residues. Germline V CDR1 and CDR2: SGHNT, YENEEA. The CDR3 DNA reads as TGTGCCAGCAGCCCTTACCCTAATAGCGGAGCGGGGGCAGATACGCAGTATTTT. It specifies CASSPYPNSGAGADTQYF.

V usage is TRBV6-6 and J usage is TRBJ2-7; D uncertain. CDR1 and CDR2 from the germline V gene are MNHNY and SVGAGI (reference sequence). Trimming cost V 0 bases and J 6 bases, with 3 bases left between them. The CDR3 has 11 residues. DNA of the CDR3: TGTGCCAGCAGTTACTCCGGCGAGCAGTACTTC. It codes for CASSYSGEQYF.

This chain joins TRBV27 and TRBJ2-1, with D perhaps matching TRBD2 (5 bases). The CDR3 totals 16 residues. CDR1 is MNHEY and CDR2 is SMNVEV in the germline V gene (reference sequence). Between the trimmed V and J ends, which lost 1 base and 5 bases, there was a span of 15 bases. The CDR3, as DNA: TGTGCCAGCAGTTTATGGCTAGCCGGAGGTCACAATGAGCAGTTCTTC. Translation gives CASSLWLAGGHNEQFF.

The rearrangement uses TRBV2 and TRBJ1-1; D might be TRBD1 (5 bases). CDR3 length: 17 amino acids. Germline-derived CDR1 and CDR2 are SNHLY and FYNNEI. V was trimmed by 5 bases and J by 2 bases, leaving 21 bases between them. CDR3 protein: CASSLQLEGRENTEAFF. In DNA form, the CDR3 reads TGTGCCAGCAGTCTTCAATTGGAGGGCAGGGAAAACACTGAAGCTTTCTTT.

This clone was counted a few times. This chain connects TRBV2 to TRBJ2-7, with D perhaps TRBD1 or TRBD2 (5 bases each). Germline V gene sequence: CDR1 SNHLY, CDR2 FYNNEI. The V end lost 3 bases, the J end lost 3 bases, and 15 bases lay between the germline ends. The CDR3 is 15 amino acids. The CDR3 bases are TGTGCCAGCAGTGACCCGTCGGGGCCTAACTACGAGCAGTACTTC. It codes for CASSDPSGPNYEQYF.